Sequencing of this T cell receptor (beta chain) was carried out in a study of resident and recirculating memory T cells in vitiligo. Germline values: CDR1 SGHNT, CDR2 YYREEE (reference sequence). The CDR3 totals 13 residues. Trimming took off 2 bases at V and 3 bases at J, with 9 bases between the two ends. Assay used: immunoSEQ multiplex PCR; TCRdb lists only in-frame clones, some missing. The table lists 55,000 to 75,000 clones, approximately 89% of them singletons, with over 4.5% in the top ten. The receptor was derived from a male donor with vitiligo. Sequencing was performed on blood. The chain links TRBV5-4 to TRBJ2-7, with a weak D call TRBD1 (6 bases). The CDR3 sequence is CASSFTGNYEQYF. The CDR3 nucleotides are TGTGCCAGCAGCTTTACAGGGAACTACGAGCAGTACTTC. Using reference TRBV5-4 and TRBJ2-7 for the parts outside the CDR3, the full variable domain is ETGVTQSPTHLIKTRGQQVTLRCSSQSGHNTVSWYQQALGQGPQFIFQYYREEENGRGNFPPRFSGLQFPNYSSELNVNALELDDSALYLCASSFTGNYEQYFGPGTRLTVT.